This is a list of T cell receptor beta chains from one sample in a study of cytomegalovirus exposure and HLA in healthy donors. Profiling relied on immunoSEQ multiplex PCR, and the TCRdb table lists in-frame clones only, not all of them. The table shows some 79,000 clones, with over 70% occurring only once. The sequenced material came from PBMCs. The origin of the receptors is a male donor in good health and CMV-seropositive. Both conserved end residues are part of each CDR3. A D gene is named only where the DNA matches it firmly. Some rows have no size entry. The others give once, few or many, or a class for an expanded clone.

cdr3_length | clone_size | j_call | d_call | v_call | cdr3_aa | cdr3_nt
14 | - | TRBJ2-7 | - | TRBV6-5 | CASSYPSAVPEQYF | TGTGCCAGCAGTTACCCGTCCGCGGTCCCCGAGCAGTACTTC
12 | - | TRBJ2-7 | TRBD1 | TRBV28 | CASRSDRAEQYF | TGTGCCAGCAGGAGCGACAGGGCCGAGCAGTACTTC
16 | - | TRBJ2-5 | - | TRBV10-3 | CTISDADSPHGETQYF | TGTACCATCAGTGATGCTGACAGCCCCCACGGGGAGACCCAGTACTTC
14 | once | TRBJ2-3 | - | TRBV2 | CASIGLQGTDTQYF | TGTGCCAGCATCGGATTACAGGGAACAGATACGCAGTATTTT
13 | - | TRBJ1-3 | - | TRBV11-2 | CASRQGSGNTIYF | TGTGCCAGCAGACAGGGATCTGGAAACACCATATATTTT
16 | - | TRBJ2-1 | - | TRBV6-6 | CASSYSYRSSYNEQFF | TGTGCCAGCAGTTACTCTTATCGTAGCTCCTACAATGAGCAGTTCTTC
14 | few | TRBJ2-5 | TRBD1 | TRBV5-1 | CASSVDRVQETQYF | TGCGCCAGCAGCGTCGACAGGGTTCAAGAGACCCAGTACTTC
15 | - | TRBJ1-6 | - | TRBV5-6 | CASSPPYRVGSPLHF | TGTGCCAGCAGCCCCCCTTATCGAGTCGGTTCACCCCTCCACTTT
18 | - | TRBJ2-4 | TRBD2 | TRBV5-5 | CASSTGTSGSEGKNIQYF | TGTGCCAGCAGCACCGGGACTAGCGGGAGCGAGGGCAAAAACATTCAGTACTTC
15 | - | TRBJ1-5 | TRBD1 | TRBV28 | CASREGDRSNQPQHF | TGTGCCAGCAGAGAGGGGGACAGGAGCAATCAGCCCCAGCATTTT
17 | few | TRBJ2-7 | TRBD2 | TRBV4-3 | CASSQDSASGSSYEQYF | TGCGCCAGCAGCCAAGATTCAGCCAGCGGGAGCTCCTACGAGCAGTACTTC
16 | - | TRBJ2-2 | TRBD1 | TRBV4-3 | CASSQEWDRVGGELFF | TGCGCCAGCAGCCAAGAATGGGACAGGGTCGGCGGGGAGCTGTTTTTT
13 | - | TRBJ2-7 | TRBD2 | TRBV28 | CASSLSGGNEQYF | TGTGCCAGCAGTTTATCGGGGGGGAACGAGCAGTACTTC